This TCR beta chain was found in a study of cytomegalovirus exposure and HLA in healthy donors. General study points: Clusters of TCRs from the first cohort tended to co-occur in the roughly 120 validation repertoires (as a later analysis found).

TCRdb's table, derived via immunoSEQ multiplex PCR, lists solely in-frame clones and lacks some. The sample consists of tens of thousands of clones, approximately 89% of them appearing once. Turning to this clone: Antigen specificity is unknown.

Germline assignment: CDR1 MGHRA and CDR2 YSYEKL. The length of the CDR3 is 15 residues. Trimming removed 5 bases from V and 4 bases from J; junction bases left unmatched: 8. The clonotype originates from a woman between 18 and 29 years old in good health and CMV-seropositive. Sequences were obtained from PBMCs. The chain joins TRBV4-1 to TRBJ2-7; 10 bases fit TRBD1. The DNA for the CDR3 is TGCGCCAGCAGCATGAGGACAGGGGGTAGATACGAGCAGTACTTC. This encodes CASSMRTGGRYEQYF.